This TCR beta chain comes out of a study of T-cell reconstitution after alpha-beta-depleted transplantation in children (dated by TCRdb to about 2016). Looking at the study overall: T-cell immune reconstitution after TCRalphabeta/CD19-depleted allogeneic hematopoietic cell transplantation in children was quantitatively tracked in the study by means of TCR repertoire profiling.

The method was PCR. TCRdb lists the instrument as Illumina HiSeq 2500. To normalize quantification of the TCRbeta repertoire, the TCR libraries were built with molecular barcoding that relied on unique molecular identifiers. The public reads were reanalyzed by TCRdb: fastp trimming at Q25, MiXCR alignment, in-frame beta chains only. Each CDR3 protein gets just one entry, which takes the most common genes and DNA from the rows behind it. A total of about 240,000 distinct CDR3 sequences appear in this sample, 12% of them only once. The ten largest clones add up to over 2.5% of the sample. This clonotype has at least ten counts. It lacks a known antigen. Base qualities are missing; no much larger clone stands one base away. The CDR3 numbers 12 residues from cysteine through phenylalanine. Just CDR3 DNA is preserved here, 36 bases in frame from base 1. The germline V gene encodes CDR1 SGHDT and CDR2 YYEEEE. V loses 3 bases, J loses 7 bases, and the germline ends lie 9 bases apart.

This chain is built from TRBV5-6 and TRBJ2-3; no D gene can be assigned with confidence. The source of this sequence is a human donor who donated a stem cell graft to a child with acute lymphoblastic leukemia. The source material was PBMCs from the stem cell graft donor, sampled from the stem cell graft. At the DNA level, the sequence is TGTGCCAGCAGCTCGGACGAATATACGCAGTATTTT. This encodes CASSSDEYTQYF.